These 19 T cell receptor beta chains share one sample of origin, sequenced in a study of blood T cell repertoires in COVID-19. The protocol was immunoSEQ multiplex PCR, while the TCRdb copy is restricted to in-frame clones and leaves out a portion. The repertoire has around 100,000 clones, around nine tenths of them found once; the top ten carry 15% to 19%. What was sequenced was peripheral blood. These receptors were taken from a human donor in a cohort sampled during active COVID-19.

This sequence joins TRBV9 and TRBJ2-3; D gene unclear. The CDR3 sequence is 18 residues long. Germline values: CDR1 SGDLS, CDR2 YYNGEE. V lost 3 bases and J lost 1, with 21 bases in between. In nucleotides, the CDR3 is TGTGCCAGCAGCGGCCTAGGCGGAGCTACCGGAGGCACAGATACGCAGTATTTT. Translating gives CASSGLGGATGGTDTQYF.

The genes are TRBV19 and TRBJ1-2, with 7 bases identical to TRBD1. Germline V gene sequence: CDR1 LNHDA, CDR2 SQIVND (reference sequence). After removal of 3 bases from V and 4 bases from J, the junction contained 14 bases not matched to a gene. The CDR3 covers 17 residues. CDR3 protein: CASSISGRGVLIYGYTF. CDR3 DNA sequence: TGTGCCAGTAGTATTTCGGGCAGGGGGGTTCTCATCTATGGCTACACCTTC.

The chain employs TRBV23-1 and TRBJ1-5, with 9 nucleotides matching TRBD1. TRBV23-1 carries the ORF label, with uncertain function. J lost 4 bases, V lost 4 bases, and 5 bases had no gene match. This CDR3 has 15 amino acids. The CDR3 nucleotides are TGCGCCAGCAGTCGCGGCGGACAGGGGAATCAGCCCCAGCATTTT. This encodes CASSRGGQGNQPQHF.

The chain uses TRBV11-3 and TRBJ1-1; D unclear. Germline V lookup: CDR1 SGHNT, CDR2 YENEEA. CDR3 length equals 13 residues. V shed 5 bases and J shed 0 bases, with 7 bases lying between them. The DNA for the CDR3 is TGTGCCAGCAGCCTGGCGGTGAACACTGAAGCTTTCTTT. Translation: CASSLAVNTEAFF.

V is TRBV5-1 and J is TRBJ2-7; tentative D call: TRBD1 (6 bases). The CDR3 extends over 15 amino acids. Germline CDR1 is SGHRS and CDR2 is YFSETQ. V lost 5 bases and J 3 bases, leaving 18 bases between the germline ends. CDR3 amino acids: CASSWSGRGIYEQYF. Written as DNA, the CDR3 is TGCGCCAGCAGTTGGAGTGGCAGGGGTATCTACGAGCAGTACTTC.

CDR3 bases: TGTGCCAGCAGCTCCTCTGATGCGGGGGGTCGAGCATACTATGGCTACACCTTC. Translation: CASSSSDAGGRAYYGYTF. V is TRBV7-9 and J is TRBJ1-2; D possibly corresponds to TRBD1 (5 bases). Germline CDR1 and CDR2: SEHNR and FQNEAQ (reference sequence). The V end was cut by 4 bases, the J end by 3 bases, with 24 bases between. The CDR3 has 18 amino acids. Full variable domain (remainder filled in from reference TRBV7-9 and TRBJ1-2): DTGVSQNPRHKITKRGQNVTFRCDPISEHNRLYWYRQTLGQGPEFLTYFQNEAQLEKSRLLSDRFSAERPKGSFSTLEIQRTEQGDSAMYLCASSSSDAGGRAYYGYTFGSGTRLTVV.

This clone was picked up one time. The chain employs TRBV7-6 and TRBJ2-1; D possibly corresponds to TRBD2 (5 bases). This CDR3 comprises 18 residues. Germline V gene lookup returns CDR1 SGHVS and CDR2 FNYEAQ. V was shortened by 4 bases and J by 0 bases, with 19 bases between the two germline ends. CDR3 protein: CASSSDGLAGSSYNEQFF. DNA for the CDR3: TGTGCCAGCAGCTCCGATGGACTCGCCGGTAGCTCCTACAATGAGCAGTTCTTC.

The table lists this clone with a count of one. V usage is TRBV4-1 and J usage is TRBJ2-2; D is possibly TRBD2 (5 bases). Trimming stripped 0 bases from V and 9 bases from J, with 17 bases between. The CDR3 is 16 residues long. Germline CDR1 and CDR2: MGHRA and YSYEKL. CDR3 region: CASSQDPAGLPWELFF. Written as DNA, the CDR3 is TGCGCCAGCAGCCAAGATCCCGCCGGACTTCCGTGGGAGCTGTTTTTT.

This sequence joins TRBV6-6 and TRBJ1-1, with D perhaps matching TRBD1 (6 bases). V gave up 5 bases and J gave up 0 bases, with 10 bases separating them. The germline V gene encodes CDR1 MNHNY and CDR2 SVGAGI (reference sequence). The CDR3 sequence is 14 residues long. The CDR3 region is CASSPRDMNTEAFF. The CDR3 DNA follows: TGTGCCAGCAGTCCCCGGGACATGAACACTGAAGCTTTCTTT.

V usage is TRBV4-3 and J usage is TRBJ2-1, with 7 positions matching TRBD2. Unmatched junction bases numbered 18, after V lost 0 bases and J lost 13 bases. The CDR3 runs 17 residues. Germline CDR1 is LGHNA and CDR2 is YSLEER. CDR3 nucleotides: TGCGCCAGCAGCCAAGATTGGGCCGGGACTACCCTTGGAAAACAGTTCTTC. Its protein product is CASSQDWAGTTLGKQFF.

The rearrangement uses TRBV4-3 and TRBJ2-3; D gene uncertain. The CDR3 has 18 residues. Germline V gene lookup returns CDR1 LGHNA and CDR2 YSLEER. V lost 0 bases, J lost 0 bases, and 16 bases lay in between. In nucleotides, the CDR3 is TGCGCCAGCAGCCAAGATCGTATTACCATCACTAGCACAGATACGCAGTATTTT. Its translation is CASSQDRITITSTDTQYF.

The chain links TRBV7-2 to TRBJ2-2, with D perhaps matching TRBD1 (6 bases). This CDR3 spans 15 amino acids. From germline, CDR1 is SGHTA and CDR2 FQGNSA. V lost 4 bases, J lost 4 bases, and 13 bases lay in between. CDR3 sequence (DNA): TGTGCCAGCAGCTACAGGGACCCGAGCACCGGGGAGCTGTTTTTT. It specifies CASSYRDPSTGELFF.

This chain connects TRBV20-1 to TRBJ2-7; no definite D call. The V end was cut by 4 bases, the J end by 6 bases, with 10 bases between. Germline V lookup: CDR1 DFQATT, CDR2 SNEGSKA (reference sequence). This CDR3 comprises 11 residues. The CDR3 DNA reads as TGCAGTGCTACACTACTGGGCGAGCAGTACTTC. It translates to CSATLLGEQYF.

This chain connects TRBV29-1 to TRBJ2-1, with 9 bases fitting TRBD1. The length of the CDR3 is 12 residues. Germline loops: CDR1 SQVTM, CDR2 ANQGSEA. The V segment lost 6 bases and the J segment 9 bases; nucleotides outside the gene matches: 6. CDR3 loop: CSVGTGSLEQFF. Written as DNA, the CDR3 is TGCAGCGTAGGGACAGGGTCTCTTGAGCAGTTCTTC.

This clone was seen only a few times. The rearrangement uses TRBV29-1 and TRBJ2-2, with 15 bases matching TRBD2. Trimming at V came to 5 bases and at J to 7 bases, leaving 8 bases not matched to a gene. Germline V gene lookup returns CDR1 SQVTM and CDR2 ANQGSEA. This CDR3 contains 16 residues. The CDR3 loop reads CSVCETGLAGGGELFF. CDR3 DNA sequence: TGCAGCGTTTGTGAAACGGGACTAGCGGGAGGCGGGGAGCTGTTTTTT.

The J gene is TRBJ2-5, the V gene TRBV5-8, with a tentative D call TRBD1 (5 bases). Germline-derived CDR1 and CDR2 are SGHTS and YDEGEE. CDR3 length equals 15 residues. V was clipped by 1 base and J by 2 bases, with 12 bases between them. This CDR3 reads CASSLLNRRQETQYF. The CDR3 DNA reads as TGTGCCAGCAGCTTGCTCAACAGGCGTCAAGAGACCCAGTACTTC.

V is TRBV3-1 (or the pseudogene TRBV3-2) and J is TRBJ1-1; D ambiguous. With 0 bases removed from V and 5 bases from J, the gap between germline ends came to 10 bases. Germline lookup yields CDR1 LGHDT and CDR2 YNNKEL (reference sequence). This CDR3 has 14 residues. DNA of the CDR3: TGTGCCAGCAGCCAAGATATAGGAGGGACTGAAGCTTTCTTT. This gives the protein CASSQDIGGTEAFF.

The chain links TRBV6-6 to TRBJ2-5; the D gene is possibly TRBD1 (6 bases). Germline-derived CDR1 and CDR2 are MNHNY and SVGAGI (reference sequence). The CDR3 covers 15 residues. V lost 0 bases and J lost 1, with 9 bases in between. The CDR3 loop reads CASSYSWTVQETQYF. The CDR3 DNA is TGTGCCAGCAGTTACTCCTGGACAGTCCAAGAGACCCAGTACTTC.

V gene TRBV12-5 combines with J gene TRBJ2-1; D might be TRBD1 (5 bases). V was pared by 6 bases and J by 7 bases, with 13 bases between. Germline lookup yields CDR1 LGHNT and CDR2 FRNRAP. The CDR3 consists of 13 residues. The CDR3 loop reads CASGTAAGNEQFF. DNA for the CDR3: TGTGCTAGTGGGACAGCCGCAGGGAATGAGCAGTTCTTC.